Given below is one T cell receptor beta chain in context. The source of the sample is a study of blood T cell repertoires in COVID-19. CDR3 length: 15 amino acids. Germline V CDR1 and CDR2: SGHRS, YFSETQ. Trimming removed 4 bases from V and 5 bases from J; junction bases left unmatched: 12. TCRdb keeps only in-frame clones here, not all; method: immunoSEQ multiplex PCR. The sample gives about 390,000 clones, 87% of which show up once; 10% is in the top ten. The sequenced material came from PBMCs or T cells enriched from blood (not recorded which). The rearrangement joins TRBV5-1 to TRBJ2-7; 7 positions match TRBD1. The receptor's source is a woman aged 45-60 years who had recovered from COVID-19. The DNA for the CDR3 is TGCGCCAGCAGCCCCCCCAAGACAGGGACCGACGAGCAGTACTTC. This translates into CASSPPKTGTDEQYF.